This TCR beta chain was documented in a study of shared clonotypes between healthy human individuals. Libraries were prepared by immunoSEQ multiplex PCR; TCRdb keeps only in-frame clonotypes and omits some of them. This table holds 2,100,000 or so clones, almost 96% found once. Study-wide findings and caveats: Generation probabilities were higher for clonotypes shared across all four sorted-subset donors than for unshared ones.

Points on this clone: No antigen is known for it. At the DNA level, this CDR3 is encoded by other sequences in the same sample as well.

Germline CDR1 and CDR2: SGHNT and YYREEE (reference sequence). With V trimmed by 0 bases and J by 1 base, 0 bases remained unmatched. CDR3 length: 15 amino acids. The clonotype was recovered from a man younger than 35 in good health. The chain links TRBV5-4 to TRBJ2-3; 9 positions agree with TRBD2. The sequenced sample was naive CD4+ T cells sorted from blood. Noted subset: CD45RA+ positively selected. The CDR3 is CASSLVAGGTDTQYF. The DNA of the CDR3 is TGTGCCAGCAGCTTGGTAGCGGGAGGCACAGATACGCAGTATTTT.